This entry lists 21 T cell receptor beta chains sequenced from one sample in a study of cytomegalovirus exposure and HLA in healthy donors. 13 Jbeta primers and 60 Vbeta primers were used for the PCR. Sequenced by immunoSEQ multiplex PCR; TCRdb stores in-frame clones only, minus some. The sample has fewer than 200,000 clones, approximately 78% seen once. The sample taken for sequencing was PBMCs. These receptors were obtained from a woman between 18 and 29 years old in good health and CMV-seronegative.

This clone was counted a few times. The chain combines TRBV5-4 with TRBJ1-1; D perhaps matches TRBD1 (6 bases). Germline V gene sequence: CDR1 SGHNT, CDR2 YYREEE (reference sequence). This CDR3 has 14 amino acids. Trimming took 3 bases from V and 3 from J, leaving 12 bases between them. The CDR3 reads CASSWRAGDTEAFF. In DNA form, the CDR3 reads TGTGCCAGCAGCTGGCGTGCAGGGGACACTGAAGCTTTCTTT. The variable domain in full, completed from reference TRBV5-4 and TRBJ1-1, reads ETGVTQSPTHLIKTRGQQVTLRCSSQSGHNTVSWYQQALGQGPQFIFQYYREEENGRGNFPPRFSGLQFPNYSSELNVNALELDDSALYLCASSWRAGDTEAFFGQGTRLTVV.

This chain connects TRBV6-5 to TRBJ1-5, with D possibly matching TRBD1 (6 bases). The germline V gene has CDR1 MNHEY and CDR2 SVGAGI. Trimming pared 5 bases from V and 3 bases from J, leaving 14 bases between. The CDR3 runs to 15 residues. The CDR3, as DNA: TGTGCCAGCAGTAATTTCAGGGGAGACAATCAGCCCCAGCATTTT. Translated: CASSNFRGDNQPQHF.

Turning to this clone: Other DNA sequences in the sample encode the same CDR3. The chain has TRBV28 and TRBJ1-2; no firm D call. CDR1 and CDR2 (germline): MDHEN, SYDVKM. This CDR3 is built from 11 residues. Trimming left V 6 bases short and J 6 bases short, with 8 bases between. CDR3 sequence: CASSQEDGYTF. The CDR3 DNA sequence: TGTGCCAGCAGCCAGGAAGATGGCTACACCTTC.

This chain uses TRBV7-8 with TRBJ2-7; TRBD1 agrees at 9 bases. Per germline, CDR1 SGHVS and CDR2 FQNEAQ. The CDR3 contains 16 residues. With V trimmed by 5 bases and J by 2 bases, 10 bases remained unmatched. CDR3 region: CASSPQQGAIAYEQYF. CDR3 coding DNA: TGTGCCAGCAGCCCACAACAGGGGGCTATTGCCTACGAGCAGTACTTC. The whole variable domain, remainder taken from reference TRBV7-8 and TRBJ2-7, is GAGVSQSPRYKVAKRGQDVALRCDPISGHVSLFWYQQALGQGPEFLTYFQNEAQLDKSGLPSDRFFAERPEGSVSTLKIQRTQQEDSAVYLCASSPQQGAIAYEQYFGPGTRLTVT.

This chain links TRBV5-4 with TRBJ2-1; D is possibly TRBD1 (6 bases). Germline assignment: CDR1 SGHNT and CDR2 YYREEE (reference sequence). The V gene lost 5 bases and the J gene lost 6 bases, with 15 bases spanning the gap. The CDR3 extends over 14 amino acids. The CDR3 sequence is CASSVEHRANEQFF. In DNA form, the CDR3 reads TGTGCCAGCAGTGTCGAGCACAGGGCCAATGAGCAGTTCTTC.

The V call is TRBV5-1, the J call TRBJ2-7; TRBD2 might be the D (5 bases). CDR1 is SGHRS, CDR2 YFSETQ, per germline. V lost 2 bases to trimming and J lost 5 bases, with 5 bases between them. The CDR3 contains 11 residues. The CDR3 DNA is TGCGCCAGCAGCTTCGGGAACGAGCAGTACTTC. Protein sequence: CASSFGNEQYF.

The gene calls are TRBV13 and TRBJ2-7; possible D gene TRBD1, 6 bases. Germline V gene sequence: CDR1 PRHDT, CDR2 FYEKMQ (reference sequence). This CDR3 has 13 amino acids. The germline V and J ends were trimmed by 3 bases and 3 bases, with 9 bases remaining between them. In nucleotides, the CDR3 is TGTGCCAGCAGCTTTTACAGGGACTACGAGCAGTACTTC. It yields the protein CASSFYRDYEQYF.

The CDR3 sequence is CASSPLGGITGGASYNEQFF. The CDR3 DNA follows: TGTGCCAGCAGTCCCCTTGGAGGGATAACTGGGGGGGCCTCCTACAATGAGCAGTTCTTC. The chain is built from TRBV27 and TRBJ2-1, with a weak D call TRBD2 (7 bases). Trimming cost V 5 bases and J 0 bases, with 26 bases left between them. CDR3 length: 20 amino acids. Germline V gene sequence: CDR1 MNHEY, CDR2 SMNVEV (reference sequence).

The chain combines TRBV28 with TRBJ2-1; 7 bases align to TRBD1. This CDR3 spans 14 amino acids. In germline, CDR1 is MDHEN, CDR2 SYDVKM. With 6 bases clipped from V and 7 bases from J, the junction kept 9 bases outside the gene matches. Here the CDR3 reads CASRRDRAWNEQFF. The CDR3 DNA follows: TGTGCCAGCAGGAGAGACAGGGCCTGGAATGAGCAGTTCTTC.

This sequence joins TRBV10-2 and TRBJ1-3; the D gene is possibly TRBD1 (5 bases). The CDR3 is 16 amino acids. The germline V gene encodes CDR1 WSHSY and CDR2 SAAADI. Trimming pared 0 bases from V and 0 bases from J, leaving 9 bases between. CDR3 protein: CASSESWGNSGNTIYF. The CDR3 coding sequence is TGCGCCAGCAGTGAGTCCTGGGGCAACTCTGGAAACACCATATATTTT.

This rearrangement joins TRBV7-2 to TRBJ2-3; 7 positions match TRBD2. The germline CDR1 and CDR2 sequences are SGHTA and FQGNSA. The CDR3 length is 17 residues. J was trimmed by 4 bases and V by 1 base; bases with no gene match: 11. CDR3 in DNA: TGTGCCAGCAGCTTAGGAGCGGGAAAAGGTTATTCAGATACGCAGTATTTT. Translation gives CASSLGAGKGYSDTQYF.

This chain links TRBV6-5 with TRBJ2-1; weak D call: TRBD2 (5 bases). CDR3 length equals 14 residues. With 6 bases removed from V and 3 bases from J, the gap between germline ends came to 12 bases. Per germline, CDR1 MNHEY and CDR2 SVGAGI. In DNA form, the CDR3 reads TGTGCCAGCAGGCTTCCTCGGGGCTACAATGAGCAGTTCTTC. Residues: CASRLPRGYNEQFF.

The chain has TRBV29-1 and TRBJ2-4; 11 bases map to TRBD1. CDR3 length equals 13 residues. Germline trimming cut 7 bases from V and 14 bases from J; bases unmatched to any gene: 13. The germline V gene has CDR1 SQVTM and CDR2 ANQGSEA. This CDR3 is CSAPGQGGSGEYF. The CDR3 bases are TGCAGCGCCCCGGGACAGGGGGGATCTGGGGAGTACTTC. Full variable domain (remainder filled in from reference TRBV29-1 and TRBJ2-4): SAVISQKPSRDICQRGTSLTIQCQVDSQVTMMFWYRQQPGQSLTLIATANQGSEATYESGFVIDKFPISRPNLTFSTLTVSNMSPEDSSIYLCSAPGQGGSGEYFGAGTRLSVL.

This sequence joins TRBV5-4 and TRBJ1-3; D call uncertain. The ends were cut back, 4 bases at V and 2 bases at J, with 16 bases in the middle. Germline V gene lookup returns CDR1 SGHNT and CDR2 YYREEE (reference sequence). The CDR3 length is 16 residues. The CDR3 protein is CASSPGGRKAGNTIYF. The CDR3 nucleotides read TGTGCCAGCAGCCCCGGCGGCCGCAAAGCTGGAAACACCATATATTTT.

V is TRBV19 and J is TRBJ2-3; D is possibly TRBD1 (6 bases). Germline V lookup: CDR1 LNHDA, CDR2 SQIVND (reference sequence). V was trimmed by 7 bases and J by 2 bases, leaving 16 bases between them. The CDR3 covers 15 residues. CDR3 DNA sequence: TGTGCCAGTACCCGAGGGACAAGAGACACAGATACGCAGTATTTT. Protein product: CASTRGTRDTDTQYF.

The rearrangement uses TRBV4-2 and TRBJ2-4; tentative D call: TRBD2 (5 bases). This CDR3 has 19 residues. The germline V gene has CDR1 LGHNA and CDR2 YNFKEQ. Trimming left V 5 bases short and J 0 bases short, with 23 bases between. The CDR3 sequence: CASSKPERRAGVAKNIQYF. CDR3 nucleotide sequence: TGTGCCAGCAGCAAGCCCGAACGGCGGGCCGGGGTAGCCAAAAACATTCAGTACTTC.

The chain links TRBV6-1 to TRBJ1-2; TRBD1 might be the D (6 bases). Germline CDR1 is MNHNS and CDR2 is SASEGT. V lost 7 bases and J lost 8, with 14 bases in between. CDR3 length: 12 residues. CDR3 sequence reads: CASTKQGGGYTF. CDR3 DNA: TGTGCCAGCACCAAACAGGGCGGCGGCTACACCTTC.

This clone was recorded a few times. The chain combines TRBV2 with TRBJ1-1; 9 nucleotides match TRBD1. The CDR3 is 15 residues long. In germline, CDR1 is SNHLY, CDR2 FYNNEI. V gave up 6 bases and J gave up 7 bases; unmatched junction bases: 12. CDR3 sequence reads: CASSPTKDRGGEAFF. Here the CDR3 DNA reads TGTGCCAGCAGCCCAACAAAGGACAGGGGAGGTGAAGCTTTCTTT.

CDR3 sequence: CASSQDLIWRTYYNEQFF. CDR3 bases: TGCGCCAGCAGCCAAGATCTTATCTGGAGGACTTACTACAATGAGCAGTTCTTC. The chain is built from TRBV4-3 and TRBJ2-1, with D possibly TRBD2 on 5 matching bases. V shed 0 bases and J shed 3 bases, with 18 bases lying between them. Germline V CDR1 and CDR2: LGHNA, YSLEER. The CDR3 consists of 18 residues.

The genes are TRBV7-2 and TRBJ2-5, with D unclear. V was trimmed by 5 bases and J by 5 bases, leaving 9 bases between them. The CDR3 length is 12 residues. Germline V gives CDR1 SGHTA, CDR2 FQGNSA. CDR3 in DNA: TGTGCCAGCAGCCCCTCGGGTGAGACCCAGTACTTC. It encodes CASSPSGETQYF.

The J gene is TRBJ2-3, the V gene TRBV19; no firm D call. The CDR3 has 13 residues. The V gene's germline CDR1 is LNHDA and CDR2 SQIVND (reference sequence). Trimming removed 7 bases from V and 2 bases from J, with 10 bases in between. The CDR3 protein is CASISGNTDTQYF. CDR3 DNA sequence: TGTGCCAGTATATCGGGTAACACAGATACGCAGTATTTT.